A selection of T cell receptor beta chains follows, all from one sample in a study of control samples from healthy donors and cancer patients. The repertoire was sequenced with immunoSEQ multiplex PCR; TCRdb's copy has only in-frame clones and lacks some. The sample records 55,000 to 85,000 clones, about nine tenths being singletons. The specimen was PBMCs. All receptors come from a man aged 60 to 69 with lung cancer. Each CDR3 is given with its conserved first and last residue. The D gene is left open where the match is weak. Part of the rows lack a size; the others show once, few, many or a class for expanded clones.

size	V	J	D	DNA	CDR3
few	TRBV10-2	TRBJ1-5	TRBD1	TGCGCCAGCGCCACAGGGGGTCAGCCCCAGCATTTT	CASATGGQPQHF
once	TRBV10-3	TRBJ1-2	NA	TGTGCCATCAGTGAGGAACAGGGTGCTTATGGCTACACCTTC	CAISEEQGAYGYTF
NA	TRBV6-5	TRBJ2-2	TRBD1	TGTGCCAGCAGATCGACAGGGGTCCCCGGGGAGCTGTTTTTT	CASRSTGVPGELFF
NA	TRBV19	TRBJ2-3	NA	TGTGCCAGTAGTATAGTCGGGCAGGCCACAGATACGCAGTATTTT	CASSIVGQATDTQYF
NA	TRBV2	TRBJ1-5	NA	TGTGCCAGCAGTGAAGGGATTTGGCGTTCGGGCAATCAGCCCCAGCATTTT	CASSEGIWRSGNQPQHF
NA	TRBV4-1	TRBJ1-4	TRBD1	TGCGCCAGCAGCCCGGGAATAGGGACAGCTGATAATGAAAAACTGTTTTTT	CASSPGIGTADNEKLFF
NA	TRBV5-6	TRBJ1-1	NA	TGTGCCAGCAGCTTGGGGTCGGGTCCCGTGTGGGCTGAAGCTTTCTTT	CASSLGSGPVWAEAFF
NA	TRBV14	TRBJ1-1	NA	TGTGCCAGCACCAAACAGGGGAACACTGAAGCTTTCTTT	CASTKQGNTEAFF
once	TRBV7-3	TRBJ1-1	NA	TGTGCCAGCAGCTTAGGAACTGAGAACACTGAAGCTTTCTTT	CASSLGTENTEAFF
once	TRBV5-1	TRBJ1-5	NA	TGCGCCAGCAGCGAGGACAGCCAGTATCAGCCCCAGCATTTT	CASSEDSQYQPQHF
NA	TRBV2	TRBJ2-5	TRBD1	TGTGCCAGCAGTTGGACAGGGGCGAGGGAGACCCAGTACTTC	CASSWTGARETQYF
NA	TRBV3-1/TRBV3-2	TRBJ1-2	NA	TGTGCCAGCAGCCAAGTCCAATATGGCTACACCTTC	CASSQVQYGYTF
NA	TRBV21-1	TRBJ2-4	NA	TGTGCCAGCAGCATCGACAGAGAGGGGTCCATTCAGTACTTC	CASSIDREGSIQYF
NA	TRBV5-5	TRBJ2-2	TRBD2	TGTGCCAGCAGCAGGGACTACCTTGGGGGGAACACCGGGGAGCTGTTTTTT	CASSRDYLGGNTGELFF
NA	TRBV3-1/TRBV3-2	TRBJ2-3	NA	TGTGCCAGCAGCCCCCGCCTAGGGGATACGCAGTATTTT	CASSPRLGDTQYF
few	TRBV6-6	TRBJ2-1	NA	TGTGCCAGCAGTTACCTTTCCGGGTCCTACAATGAGCAGTTCTTC	CASSYLSGSYNEQFF
NA	TRBV5-1	TRBJ1-4	NA	TGCGCCAGCAGCTTGGGAACTCAGGGTATTGGAGAAAAACTGTTTTTT	CASSLGTQGIGEKLFF
NA	TRBV5-6	TRBJ1-6	TRBD1	TGTGCCAGCAGCTTGTGGACAGGATTTAGGTCACCCCTCCACTTT	CASSLWTGFRSPLHF
NA	TRBV6-5	TRBJ2-5	TRBD2	TGTGCCAGCAGTCCTCCGGGGGGAGACGAGACCCAGTACTTC	CASSPPGGDETQYF
medium-sized	TRBV6-1	TRBJ1-3	NA	TGTGCCAGCAGTGAAAGAGACGTCGGGACTTTTAACTCTGGAAACACCATATATTTT	CASSERDVGTFNSGNTIYF
NA	TRBV5-1	TRBJ1-5	NA	TGCGCCAGCAGCTTAAATAGCAATCAGCCCCAGCATTTT	CASSLNSNQPQHF
NA	TRBV13	TRBJ1-5	NA	TGTGCCAGCAGACGGAGTCGGGGCAATCAGCCCCAGCATTTT	CASRRSRGNQPQHF
NA	TRBV29-1	TRBJ1-1	NA	TGCAGCGTTGAGTCGGGGAACCAGAACACTGAAGCTTTCTTT	CSVESGNQNTEAFF
NA	TRBV5-1	TRBJ1-5	NA	TGCGCCAGCAGCGCTTCGGGGGATCAGCCCCAGCATTTT	CASSASGDQPQHF
once	TRBV5-1	TRBJ2-2	NA	TGCGCCAGCAGGTTGAATGCTTTACCAGGGAACACCGGGGAGCTGTTTTTT	CASRLNALPGNTGELFF
NA	TRBV27	TRBJ2-7	NA	TGTGCCAGCAGGGAAGCCTCCGGGGGAGCCTCCTACGAGCAGTACTTC	CASREASGGASYEQYF
NA	TRBV4-1	TRBJ2-1	NA	TGCGCCAGCAGCCAAGATCCCAATGCGCGGCGGTTCTTC	CASSQDPNARRFF
NA	TRBV5-6	TRBJ2-5	NA	TGTGCCAGCAGCTTTGGTGGCCGGGGAGTGGAGACCCAGTACTTC	CASSFGGRGVETQYF
NA	TRBV6-1	TRBJ1-1	NA	TGTGCCAGCAGTGAACCAGCCTTGAACACTGAAGCTTTCTTT	CASSEPALNTEAFF
many	TRBV3-1/TRBV3-2	TRBJ2-5	NA	TGTGCCAGCAGCCAAGGTAGCGCGTCCCAAGAGACCCAGTACTTC	CASSQGSASQETQYF
NA	TRBV12-3/TRBV12-4	TRBJ1-2	NA	TGTGCCAGCAGCCTAGGTCTCCTCGGCTACACCTTC	CASSLGLLGYTF
NA	TRBV9	TRBJ2-2	NA	TGTGCCAGCAGCGTAGAGTCGAGGGAGCTGTTTTTT	CASSVESRELFF
NA	TRBV7-2	TRBJ1-2	TRBD1	TGTGCCAGCAGCTTAGCAGTCGGACAGGGGGCGAACTATGGCTACACCTTC	CASSLAVGQGANYGYTF
NA	TRBV3-1/TRBV3-2	TRBJ2-3	NA	TGTGCCAGCAGCCAAGGGGGCGCAGATACGCAGTATTTT	CASSQGGADTQYF
NA	TRBV6-2/TRBV6-3	TRBJ1-5	TRBD1	TGTGCCAGCAGTTATTGGGACAGGGACAATCAGCCCCAGCATTTT	CASSYWDRDNQPQHF
NA	TRBV5-1	TRBJ2-2	NA	TGCGCCAGCAGCCCTTTACAGGGGAACACCGGGGAGCTGTTTTTT	CASSPLQGNTGELFF
once	TRBV19	TRBJ1-2	NA	TGTGCCCGGGGGGTGGTCGGGGGCCGTGTATATGGCTACACCTTC	CARGVVGGRVYGYTF
NA	TRBV30	TRBJ2-5	NA	TGTGCCTGGAGTAAGGGACACCAAGAGACCCAGTACTTC	CAWSKGHQETQYF
NA	TRBV2	TRBJ2-7	TRBD1	TGTGCCAGTGGGGGGGACAGGGGACGCGAGCAGTACTTC	CASGGDRGREQYF
few	TRBV29-1	TRBJ1-2	TRBD1	TGCAGCGTCCAGGGGGCCCTCTATGGCTACACCTTC	CSVQGALYGYTF
NA	TRBV7-2	TRBJ2-5	NA	TGTGCCAGCAGCTTTAAAGGGGAAGAGACCCAGTACTTC	CASSFKGEETQYF
NA	TRBV19	TRBJ1-1	NA	TGTGCCAGTAGTATAGGGGCCAGTCTGAACACTGAAGCTTTCTTT	CASSIGASLNTEAFF
NA	TRBV5-1	TRBJ2-2	NA	TGCGCCAGCAGCTTGGGCAGGGGAGGCACCGGGGAGCTGTTTTTT	CASSLGRGGTGELFF
NA	TRBV11-3	TRBJ2-5	TRBD2	TGTGCCAGCAGAAGGACTAGCGGGGTCCAAGAGACCCAGTACTTC	CASRRTSGVQETQYF